This T cell receptor (beta chain) was documented in a study of T cell responses to AZD1222 COVID-19 vaccine. This table comes from immunoSEQ multiplex PCR, and its TCRdb copy is limited to in-frame clones, with some not included. The repertoire holds 150,000 to 200,000 clones, with around nine tenths as singletons. V was clipped by 7 bases and J by 4 bases, with 14 bases between them. Germline lookup yields CDR1 SGDLS and CDR2 YYNGEE. The CDR3 contains 13 residues. The receptor comes from an adult in good health. The chain uses TRBV9 and TRBJ1-2, with a tentative D call TRBD1 (6 bases). The specimen comprised peripheral blood, sampled on day 0 of AZD1222 vaccination. The CDR3 sequence: CASSPQGSYGYTF. The CDR3 nucleotides read TGTGCCAGCTCACCACAGGGAAGCTATGGCTACACCTTC.